These 19 T cell receptor beta chains were all obtained from the same sample, sequenced in a study of T cell repertoires in cytomegalovirus infection. TCRdb re-called the reads through MiXCR, storing one row per CDR3 protein. The sample lists roughly 720,000 distinct CDR3 sequences; 35% to 40% were seen once. Sequenced material: PBMCs. The source is a human donor in good health (CMV status not recorded). Some clones in this sample may be carry-over from other donors' samples.

This clonotype was found many times. The rearrangement joins TRBV7-2 to TRBJ1-2; possible D gene TRBD1, 6 bases. CDR3 length equals 15 residues. V dropped 3 bases and J dropped 4 bases, with 15 bases sitting between them. Germline lookup yields CDR1 SGHTA and CDR2 FQGNSA. The CDR3 sequence is CASSLSGRGAYGYTF. For the CDR3, the DNA is TGTGCCAGCAGCTTGAGCGGACGGGGGGCCTATGGCTACACCTTC.

CDR3 amino acids: CSASPGGQSYTF. Written as DNA, the CDR3 is TGCAGCGCTTCACCGGGGGGACAGAGCTACACCTTC. The V call is TRBV29-1, the J call TRBJ1-2; 7 bases match TRBD1. J lost 9 bases, V lost 7 bases, and 11 bases had no gene match. Germline assignment: CDR1 SQVTM and CDR2 ANQGSEA. This CDR3 has 12 amino acids.

The rearrangement joins TRBV27 to TRBJ2-1, with D unclear. The V gene lost 3 bases and the J gene lost 8 bases, with 11 bases spanning the gap. Germline V gene data show CDR1 as MNHEY and CDR2 as SMNVEV (reference sequence). CDR3 length: 13 residues. The CDR3 DNA reads as TGTGCCAGCAGTTTGCTTAAGGGCCATGAGCAGTTCTTC. It specifies CASSLLKGHEQFF.

Remarks on this clonotype: The junction departs from germline at one end; a sequencing error may be responsible. The chain recombines TRBV9 with TRBJ2-3, with D perhaps being TRBD1 or TRBD2 (6 bases each). The CDR3 contains 16 residues. The germline V gene encodes CDR1 SGDLS and CDR2 YYNGEE. Here the CDR3 reads CSSSVDPGGFTDTQYF. CDR3 DNA: TGTTCCAGCAGCGTAGACCCCGGGGGCTTCACAGATACGCAGTATTTT. Supplemented by reference TRBV9 and TRBJ2-3, the full variable domain reads DSGVTQTPKHLITATGQRVTLRCSPRSGDLSVYWYQQSLDQGLQFLIQYYNGEERAKGNILERFSAQQFPDLHSELNLSSLELGDSALYFCSSSVDPGGFTDTQYFGPGTRLTVL.

This clonotype was seen repeatedly, ten times or more. V and J are TRBV6-2 or TRBV6-3 and TRBJ2-7; D unclear. Looked up from germline, CDR1 is MNHEY and CDR2 is SVGEGT. Trimming cost V 2 bases and J 1 base, with 6 bases left between them. There are 13 residues in the CDR3. The CDR3 loop reads CASSYTPSYEQYF. For the CDR3, the DNA is TGTGCCAGCAGTTACACCCCGTCCTACGAGCAGTACTTC.

In this sample, this clonotype turned up once. CDR3 DNA: TGTGCCAGCAGTTACGAGGTAAAGACAGGCTTAGGACGCGAGCAGTACTTC. The encoded protein is CASSYEVKTGLGREQYF. V and J are TRBV6-2 or TRBV6-3 and TRBJ2-7, with D maybe TRBD1 (6 bases). The germline gives CDR1 MNHEY, CDR2 SVGEGT. Deletions cut 2 bases from V and 6 bases from J, with 23 bases between. The CDR3 sequence is 17 residues long.

The rearrangement links TRBV7-2 to TRBJ2-2; D may be TRBD1 or TRBD2 (5 bases each). The germline V gene encodes CDR1 SGHTA and CDR2 FQGNSA. V was shortened by 5 bases and J by 1 base, with 20 bases between the two germline ends. The CDR3 runs 18 residues. This chain's CDR3 is CASSDYLQGVQNTGELFF. The CDR3 DNA follows: TGTGCCAGCAGCGACTACCTGCAGGGAGTCCAGAACACCGGGGAGCTGTTTTTT.

This clonotype was detected only a few times. V gene TRBV11-2 combines with J gene TRBJ2-3, with D possibly called TRBD1 or TRBD2 (5 bases each). Germline assignment: CDR1 SGHAT and CDR2 FQNNGV. This CDR3 spans 15 amino acids. Trimming shortened V by 3 bases and J by 8 bases, and 18 bases separated the two germline ends. In DNA form, the CDR3 reads TGTGCCAGCAGCTTTATGGTGGAGGTCGGGGCTACGCAGTATTTT. Translating it yields CASSFMVEVGATQYF.

This clonotype was seen more than once but under ten times. The chain has TRBV12-3 or TRBV12-4 and TRBJ2-1; D may be TRBD2 (6 bases). The CDR3 extends over 16 amino acids. Trimming shortened V by 6 bases and J by 5 bases, and 20 bases separated the two germline ends. The CDR3 reads CASRFSIAAGNNEQFF. The DNA for the CDR3 is TGTGCCAGCAGGTTTTCAATTGCGGCGGGGAACAATGAGCAGTTCTTC.

The rearrangement links TRBV7-2 to TRBJ2-5, with 8 bases aligning to TRBD1. The V gene end was trimmed by 2 bases and the J gene end by 5 bases; junction bases not matched to a gene: 7. This CDR3 contains 15 residues. Germline lookup yields CDR1 SGHTA and CDR2 FQGNSA. The CDR3 is CASSLSQGAFETQYF. Written as DNA, the CDR3 is TGTGCCAGCAGCTTATCGCAGGGGGCTTTCGAGACCCAGTACTTC.

V gene TRBV4-2 combines with J gene TRBJ2-6; TRBD1 matches 11 bases. CDR1 is LGHNA, CDR2 YNFKEQ, per germline. The CDR3 is 17 amino acids. V shed 4 bases and J 4 bases; nucleotides not matched to a gene: 6. As DNA, the CDR3 is TGTGCCAGCAGCCCCGGACAGGGGGCATCAGGGGCCAACGTCCTGACTTTC. It translates to CASSPGQGASGANVLTF.

The DNA of the CDR3 is TGTGCCAGCATGGGACAGCCGAATGAAAAACTGTTTTTT. Encoded protein: CASMGQPNEKLFF. The genes are TRBV28 and TRBJ1-4, with 7 positions matching TRBD1. With 7 bases clipped from V and 5 bases from J, the junction kept 4 bases outside the gene matches. The CDR3 contains 13 residues. Per germline, CDR1 MDHEN and CDR2 SYDVKM.

In this sample, this clonotype turned up a few times. This chain uses TRBV11-1 with TRBJ1-1, with D possibly matching TRBD1 (6 bases). V lost 4 bases and J 11 bases, leaving 17 bases between the germline ends. CDR1 SGHAT and CDR2 FQDESV come from the germline V gene (reference sequence). This CDR3 has 13 residues. The CDR3, as DNA: TGTGCCAGCAGCTCTATGACTGGGGGGCGGGCTTTCTTT. Translation: CASSSMTGGRAFF.

The chain couples TRBV20-1 to TRBJ2-5; a possible D gene is TRBD1 (5 bases). CDR3 size: 13 residues. Per germline, CDR1 DFQATT and CDR2 SNEGSKA (reference sequence). Deletions cut 1 base from V and 2 bases from J, with 8 bases between. As DNA, the CDR3 is TGCAGTGCTAGAGGCTCAGGGCAAGAGACCCAGTACTTC. Translation: CSARGSGQETQYF.

The rearrangement joins TRBV12-3 or TRBV12-4 to TRBJ1-1; tentatively, D is TRBD1 (5 bases). Trimming took 4 bases from V and 3 from J, leaving 12 bases between them. This CDR3 has 14 amino acids. The CDR3 here is CASSYRYPDTEAFF. In DNA, the CDR3 is TGTGCCAGCAGTTACAGGTACCCGGACACTGAAGCTTTCTTT.

This clonotype turned up a few times. The chain recombines TRBV28 with TRBJ1-1; D is perhaps TRBD1 (5 bases). Trimming left V 8 bases short and J 11 bases short, with 24 bases between. The CDR3 is 14 amino acids. Germline CDR1 is MDHEN and CDR2 is SYDVKM. Here the CDR3 DNA reads TGTGCCAGCCTCCCACTTGGCAGGGCCAGGCTGGCTTTCTTT. This encodes CASLPLGRARLAFF.

The chain links TRBV10-2 to TRBJ2-3, with D tentatively TRBD2 (5 bases). The V end was cut by 7 bases, the J end by 3 bases, with 11 bases between. Germline CDR1 reads WSHSY; CDR2 reads SAAADI. This CDR3 contains 13 residues. CDR3 protein: CASTGKVTDTQYF. CDR3 bases: TGCGCCAGCACGGGGAAAGTGACAGATACGCAGTATTTT.

This clonotype was seen only a few times. The chain couples TRBV4-2 to TRBJ1-1, with D maybe TRBD1 (5 bases). Germline CDR1 reads LGHNA; CDR2 reads YNFKEQ. Trimming removed 0 bases from V and 5 bases from J, with 13 bases in between. This CDR3 is 15 amino acids long. The CDR3 spells CASSQDAGRGTEAFF. The CDR3 DNA sequence: TGTGCCAGCAGCCAAGACGCAGGGAGGGGAACTGAAGCTTTCTTT.

This clonotype showed up many times. The V call is TRBV7-9, the J call TRBJ2-2; possible D gene TRBD2, 6 bases. The CDR3 has 15 residues. V was shortened by 6 bases and J by 1 base, with 12 bases between the two germline ends. Germline CDR1 SEHNR, CDR2 FQNEAQ (reference sequence). The CDR3 loop is CASRGWEENTGELFF. The DNA of the CDR3 is TGTGCCAGCAGGGGTTGGGAGGAGAACACCGGGGAGCTGTTTTTT.